These 26 T cell receptor beta chains share one sample of origin, sequenced in a study of OX40 agonist ivuxolimab in advanced cancers. Profiled with immunoSEQ multiplex PCR; TCRdb holds only in-frame clones, not every one. The table lists approximately 80,000 clones, 65% to 90% of them singletons. The sequences come from CD4+ or CD8+ T cells sorted from blood, collected in a trial of the OX40 agonist ivuxolimab. The source is an adult with an advanced solid tumor such as melanoma, head and neck, liver or kidney cancer.

This rearrangement joins TRBV6-5 to TRBJ2-5; D unresolved. V gave up 6 bases and J gave up 4 bases, with 6 bases separating them. The CDR3 totals 11 residues. Per the germline V gene, CDR1 is MNHEY and CDR2 is SVGAGI. Here the CDR3 reads CASRRGETQYF. The DNA for the CDR3 is TGTGCCAGCAGACGAGGAGAGACCCAGTACTTC.

The chain has TRBV19 and TRBJ1-2, with 10 positions matching TRBD1. V lost 6 bases and J lost 3; bases outside the gene matches: 4. The CDR3 has 14 residues. Germline CDR1 and CDR2: LNHDA and SQIVND (reference sequence). The CDR3 region is CASRTGGSDYGYTF. CDR3 coding DNA: TGTGCCAGTAGGACAGGGGGCTCGGACTATGGCTACACCTTC.

The V call is TRBV5-6, the J call TRBJ2-7; TRBD2 might be the D (5 bases). The CDR3 extends over 14 amino acids. The germline CDR1 and CDR2 sequences are SGHDT and YYEEEE. V was trimmed by 2 bases and J by 3 bases, leaving 12 bases between them. In DNA form, the CDR3 reads TGTGCCAGCAGCTTTGAGGGCCTTTACTACGAGCAGTACTTC. It specifies CASSFEGLYYEQYF.

The rearrangement joins TRBV7-2 to TRBJ2-2; D not certain. CDR1 is SGHTA, CDR2 FQGNSA, per germline. The length of the CDR3 is 15 residues. V was shortened by 2 bases and J by 2 bases, with 9 bases between the two germline ends. CDR3 amino acids: CASSLISGNTGELFF. Written as DNA, the CDR3 is TGTGCCAGCAGCTTAATTTCCGGTAACACCGGGGAGCTGTTTTTT.

The rearrangement links TRBV19 to TRBJ1-2, with D hard to call. The CDR3 extends over 12 amino acids. Deletions cut 1 base from V and 8 bases from J, with 8 bases between. Looked up from germline, CDR1 is LNHDA and CDR2 is SQIVND (reference sequence). The DNA for the CDR3 is TGTGCCAGTAGTATAGCTGGATACGGCTACACCTTC. It encodes CASSIAGYGYTF.

The chain joins TRBV30 to TRBJ2-4; D assignment may be TRBD1 or TRBD2 (5 bases each). The CDR3 sequence is 13 residues long. From germline, CDR1 is GTSNPN and CDR2 SVGIG (reference sequence). CDR3 loop: CASRDLAKNIQYF. CDR3 sequence (DNA): TGTGCAAGCAGGGACCTAGCCAAAAACATTCAGTACTTC.

The rearrangement links TRBV19 to TRBJ2-1; 9 positions match TRBD2. This CDR3 contains 17 residues. Germline-derived CDR1 and CDR2 are LNHDA and SQIVND (reference sequence). V dropped 5 bases and J dropped 0; count of bases not matched to a gene: 8. In DNA form, the CDR3 reads TGTGCCAGTAGTCGGACTAGCGTGGGAATCTCCTACAATGAGCAGTTCTTC. It codes for CASSRTSVGISYNEQFF.

V gene TRBV30 combines with J gene TRBJ2-3; TRBD1 might be the D (5 bases). The CDR3 is 14 residues long. Trimming cost V 5 bases and J 0 bases, with 12 bases left between them. The germline CDR1 and CDR2 sequences are GTSNPN and SVGIG (reference sequence). The CDR3 bases are TGTGCCTGGGGCCGGACACCGAGCACAGATACGCAGTATTTT. As protein: CAWGRTPSTDTQYF.

V and J are TRBV2 and TRBJ2-3; D is uncertain. Germline V gene sequence: CDR1 SNHLY, CDR2 FYNNEI. CDR3 length equals 14 residues. Trimming stripped 7 bases from V and 4 bases from J, with 15 bases between. The CDR3 DNA reads as TGTGCCAGCACATCGGCGGCGGTCCCAGATACGCAGTATTTT. Its translation: CASTSAAVPDTQYF. The full variable domain, rest sourced from reference TRBV2 and TRBJ2-3, is EPEVTQTPSHQVTQMGQEVILRCVPISNHLYFYWYRQILGQKVEFLVSFYNNEISEKSEIFDDQFSVERPDGSNFTLKIRSTKLEDSAMYFCASTSAAVPDTQYFGPGTRLTVL.

This rearrangement joins TRBV29-1 to TRBJ1-1; D call uncertain. The CDR3 spans 12 residues. Per the germline V gene, CDR1 is SQVTM and CDR2 is ANQGSEA. The CDR3 protein is CRQTVRSTEAFF. For the CDR3, the DNA is TGCAGGCAGACGGTCCGTAGCACTGAAGCTTTCTTT.

This rearrangement joins TRBV5-6 to TRBJ1-6; D possibly corresponds to TRBD1 (5 bases). Germline V gene sequence: CDR1 SGHDT, CDR2 YYEEEE. This CDR3 is 15 amino acids long. The germline V and J ends were trimmed by 4 bases and 6 bases, with 14 bases remaining between them. This CDR3 is CASSARGFRNSPLHF. DNA of the CDR3: TGTGCCAGCAGCGCCCGGGGGTTCCGTAATTCACCCCTCCACTTT.

V gene TRBV2 combines with J gene TRBJ2-2; D is possibly TRBD1 (6 bases). Trimming pared 6 bases from V and 6 bases from J, leaving 26 bases between. The CDR3 runs 18 residues. Germline CDR1 reads SNHLY; CDR2 reads FYNNEI. The chain's CDR3 is CASSLTTLRQAGAGELFF. The CDR3 DNA reads as TGTGCCAGCAGCTTAACGACGCTCAGACAGGCCGGGGCCGGGGAGCTGTTTTTT.

This clone was counted only a few times. The genes are TRBV7-6 and TRBJ2-2; D ambiguous. CDR3 size: 19 residues. V lost 2 bases to trimming and J lost 5 bases, with 24 bases between them. Looked up from germline, CDR1 is SGHVS and CDR2 is FNYEAQ. The CDR3 region is CASSLSHPLGAQGTGELFF. Here the CDR3 DNA reads TGTGCCAGCAGCTTAAGCCACCCCCTTGGCGCCCAAGGGACCGGGGAGCTGTTTTTT. The whole variable domain, remainder taken from reference TRBV7-6 and TRBJ2-2, is GAGVSQSPRYKVTKRGQDVALRCDPISGHVSLYWYRQALGQGPEFLTYFNYEAQQDKSGLPNDRFSAERPEGSISTLTIQRTEQRDSAMYRCASSLSHPLGAQGTGELFFGEGSRLTVL.

CDR3 sequence: CASRDSYSGNTIYF. The CDR3 nucleotides are TGTGCCAGCCGGGACAGTTACTCTGGAAACACCATATATTTT. The chain employs TRBV6-1 and TRBJ1-3; 7 nucleotides agree with TRBD1. CDR1 is MNHNS and CDR2 is SASEGT in the germline V gene. This CDR3 region has 14 residues. Trimming at V came to 8 bases and at J to 0 bases, leaving 4 bases not matched to a gene.

The genes are TRBV18 and TRBJ2-7; possible D gene TRBD1, 6 bases. This CDR3 is 14 amino acids long. Trimming cost V 5 bases and J 7 bases, with 18 bases left between them. Germline V gives CDR1 KGHSH, CDR2 LQKENI. The CDR3: CASSATEQGAEQYF. The CDR3 DNA reads TGTGCCAGCTCAGCAACCGAACAGGGAGCTGAGCAGTACTTC.

This chain joins TRBV6-5 and TRBJ1-1; a possible D gene is TRBD1 (5 bases). CDR3 length: 15 residues. With 1 base removed from V and 6 bases from J, the gap between germline ends came to 15 bases. The germline V gene has CDR1 MNHEY and CDR2 SVGAGI. The DNA for the CDR3 is TGTGCCAGCAGTTACTACAGGTCAAGGGCCCCTGAAGCTTTCTTT. Protein sequence: CASSYYRSRAPEAFF.

The rearrangement uses TRBV28 and TRBJ2-7; TRBD1 matches 9 bases. The CDR3 loop spans 15 amino acids. V gave up 5 bases and J gave up 5 bases; unmatched junction bases: 10. Germline CDR1 and CDR2: MDHEN and SYDVKM. The CDR3 DNA reads as TGTGCCAGCAGTAACCCGGGACAGGGCGTCAACGAGCAGTACTTC. Protein sequence: CASSNPGQGVNEQYF.

V usage is TRBV20-1 and J usage is TRBJ2-7; D possibly corresponds to TRBD1 (5 bases). Deletions cut 3 bases from V and 7 bases from J, with 10 bases between. CDR3 length: 11 amino acids. Germline loops: CDR1 DFQATT, CDR2 SNEGSKA (reference sequence). The CDR3 coding sequence is TGCAGTGCTAGTGCTGGACATGAGCAGTACTTC. This gives the protein CSASAGHEQYF.

The chain combines TRBV18 with TRBJ2-4; either TRBD1 or TRBD2 may fit D (5 bases each). This CDR3 has 16 amino acids. CDR1 and CDR2 from the germline V gene are KGHSH and LQKENI. Trimming removed 2 bases from V and 6 bases from J, with 17 bases in between. CDR3 amino acids: CASSPKTPGSGNIQYF. CDR3 nucleotide sequence: TGTGCCAGCTCACCAAAAACCCCAGGGAGCGGAAACATTCAGTACTTC. Supplemented by reference TRBV18 and TRBJ2-4, the full variable domain reads NAGVMQNPRHLVRRRGQEARLRCSPMKGHSHVYWYRQLPEEGLKFMVYLQKENIIDESGMPKERFSAEFPKEGPSILRIQQVVRGDSAAYFCASSPKTPGSGNIQYFGAGTRLSVL.

This CDR3 reads CASSRQGGDEQYF. The CDR3 DNA sequence: TGTGCCAGCAGCCGACAGGGAGGAGACGAGCAGTACTTC. V and J are TRBV5-4 and TRBJ2-7, with D perhaps TRBD1 (7 bases). CDR3 length equals 13 residues. Germline V CDR1 and CDR2: SGHNT, YYREEE (reference sequence). Trimming shortened V by 4 bases and J by 5 bases, and 13 bases separated the two germline ends.

V usage is TRBV11-2 and J usage is TRBJ2-5; 9 positions match TRBD1. The V and J ends lost 6 bases and 2 bases, in that order; junction bases with no gene match: 7. The germline CDR1 and CDR2 sequences are SGHAT and FQNNGV. The CDR3 runs 15 residues. The CDR3 sequence: CASSRGQGLQETQYF. As DNA, the CDR3 is TGTGCCAGCAGTCGGGGACAGGGACTTCAAGAGACCCAGTACTTC.

The rearrangement joins TRBV30 to TRBJ1-1; tentative D call: TRBD1 (5 bases). The ends were cut back, 4 bases at V and 5 bases at J, with 14 bases in the middle. CDR3 length: 13 residues. Germline V gene lookup returns CDR1 GTSNPN and CDR2 SVGIG (reference sequence). In DNA, the CDR3 is TGTGCCTGGACGATGGGGGGTCTGACTGAAGCTTTCTTT. Amino acid sequence: CAWTMGGLTEAFF.

The chain carries TRBV5-1 and TRBJ1-1; 8 bases match TRBD1. After removal of 2 bases from V and 4 bases from J, the junction contained 4 bases not matched to a gene. In germline, CDR1 is SGHRS, CDR2 YFSETQ. The CDR3 runs to 14 residues. The CDR3 region is CASSFQGAGTEAFF. The DNA for the CDR3 is TGCGCCAGCAGCTTCCAGGGGGCCGGCACTGAAGCTTTCTTT.

This rearrangement joins TRBV10-2 to TRBJ1-2; TRBD1 matches at 7 bases. This CDR3 is 14 amino acids long. Germline trimming cut 8 bases from V and 3 bases from J; bases unmatched to any gene: 9. Looked up from germline, CDR1 is WSHSY and CDR2 is SAAADI. CDR3 in DNA: TGCGCCAGCTGCTGCGGACAGGACCACTATGGCTACACCTTC. It encodes CASCCGQDHYGYTF.

This clone showed up just once. The rearrangement joins TRBV11-2 to TRBJ2-5; no definite D call. CDR3 size: 14 residues. The V gene's germline CDR1 is SGHAT and CDR2 FQNNGV. V was clipped by 2 bases and J by 0 bases, with 7 bases between them. CDR3 DNA: TGTGCCAGCAGCTTAAGGGTACACCAAGAGACCCAGTACTTC. Encoded protein: CASSLRVHQETQYF. The whole variable domain, filled in from reference TRBV11-2 and TRBJ2-5, reads EAGVAQSPRYKIIEKRQSVAFWCNPISGHATLYWYQQILGQGPKLLIQFQNNGVVDDSQLPKDRFSAERLKGVDSTLKIQPAKLEDSAVYLCASSLRVHQETQYFGPGTRLLVL.

The V call is TRBV6-1, the J call TRBJ1-6, with D perhaps matching TRBD1 (6 bases). The CDR3 is 14 residues long. Trimming stripped 8 bases from V and 6 bases from J, with 14 bases between. Germline CDR1 reads MNHNS; CDR2 reads SASEGT. The CDR3 bases are TGTGCCAGCCTGAGCGGGACATCTAATTCACCCCTCCACTTT. Its protein is CASLSGTSNSPLHF.